This T cell receptor beta chain derives from a study of response to subunit inactivated influenza vaccine. The study, taken as a whole, reports: That few new T cells are recruited by each seasonal influenza vaccination was the authors' suggestion.

This clonotype was detected a few times. Antigen unknown. The CDR3 totals 13 residues. V lost 10 bases and J 5 bases, leaving 17 bases between the germline ends. Per the germline V gene, CDR1 is MDHEN and CDR2 is SYDVKM. In TCRdb, the RT-PCR reads were re-called with MiXCR into one record per CDR3 protein. The table lists about 240,000 distinct CDR3 sequences, 9% to 15% of them singletons. V usage is TRBV28 and J usage is TRBJ2-5, with a weak D call TRBD2 (6 bases). This TCR was sampled from a man aged 50 to 60 who received an inactivated influenza vaccine. The specimen was non-naive T cells sorted from PBMCs, collected around 14 days before vaccination. This CDR3 is CANSPGSGETQYF. The CDR3 DNA follows: TGTGCCAACTCCCCCGGGAGCGGGGAGACCCAGTACTTC.